This passage covers 6 T cell receptor beta chains from one sample sequenced in a study of blood T cell repertoires in COVID-19. TCRdb's copy holds only in-frame clones and misses some; the assay was immunoSEQ multiplex PCR. The data contain around 46,000 clones, 80% to 90% of them singletons. Material: peripheral blood. The origin of the receptors is a human donor in a cohort sampled during active COVID-19. The donor label of this sample is uncertain.

The V call is TRBV19, the J call TRBJ1-2, with D possibly matching TRBD1 (5 bases). This CDR3 is 14 amino acids long. The V end lost 4 bases, the J end lost 8 bases, and 17 bases lay between the germline ends. CDR1 is LNHDA, CDR2 SQIVND, per germline (reference sequence). The CDR3 sequence is CASSTAPGSGGYTF. In DNA, the CDR3 is TGTGCCAGTAGTACCGCCCCAGGGTCCGGGGGCTACACCTTC.

Written as DNA, the CDR3 is TGTGCCAGCAGCTATTCGGACAGTGCCTATGGCTACACCTTC. It translates to CASSYSDSAYGYTF. J is TRBJ1-2 and V is TRBV5-4, with D possibly matching TRBD1 (6 bases). With 3 bases removed from V and 4 bases from J, the gap between germline ends came to 13 bases. The CDR3 covers 14 residues. CDR1 is SGHNT and CDR2 is YYREEE in the germline V gene (reference sequence).

V gene TRBV28 combines with J gene TRBJ2-1; 7 bases line up with TRBD2. The junction had 11 bases not matched to a gene; V was cut back by 5 bases and J by 7 bases. Germline V gene data show CDR1 as MDHEN and CDR2 as SYDVKM. The CDR3 sequence is 15 residues long. CDR3 bases: TGTGCCAGCAGTCCCGGGGGAGCGGGGAGAAATGAGCAGTTCTTC. It codes for CASSPGGAGRNEQFF.

The gene calls are TRBV11-2 and TRBJ2-1, with TRBD1 matching 7 bases. CDR3 size: 14 residues. Germline V gene sequence: CDR1 SGHAT, CDR2 FQNNGV. V was pared by 7 bases and J by 4 bases, with 7 bases of the junction left unmatched. CDR3 DNA sequence: TGTGCCAGCAAGGGGACAGACGTTTACAATGAGCAGTTCTTC. Residues: CASKGTDVYNEQFF. Using reference TRBV11-2 and TRBJ2-1 for the parts outside the CDR3, the full variable domain is EAGVAQSPRYKIIEKRQSVAFWCNPISGHATLYWYQQILGQGPKLLIQFQNNGVVDDSQLPKDRFSAERLKGVDSTLKIQPAKLEDSAVYLCASKGTDVYNEQFFGPGTRLTVL.

This sequence joins TRBV21-1 and TRBJ2-7; TRBD1, as called in the table, went unchecked against the DNA. TRBV21-1 has pseudogene status. There are 15 residues in the CDR3. DNA for the CDR3: TGTGCCAGCAGCTTCCGAGGGGACAGGGGGCACGAGCAGTACTTC. Protein product: CASSFRGDRGHEQYF.

A single count supports this clone. The CDR3 DNA is TGTGCCAGCAGCCTTAGACCTGTAGAGGGAGGTTCGGGCTACACCTTC. Translation gives CASSLRPVEGGSGYTF. The gene calls are TRBV4-2 and TRBJ1-2, with D unclear. Germline CDR1 LGHNA, CDR2 YNFKEQ. V lost 4 bases, J lost 8 bases, and 23 bases lay in between. The CDR3 has 16 amino acids.